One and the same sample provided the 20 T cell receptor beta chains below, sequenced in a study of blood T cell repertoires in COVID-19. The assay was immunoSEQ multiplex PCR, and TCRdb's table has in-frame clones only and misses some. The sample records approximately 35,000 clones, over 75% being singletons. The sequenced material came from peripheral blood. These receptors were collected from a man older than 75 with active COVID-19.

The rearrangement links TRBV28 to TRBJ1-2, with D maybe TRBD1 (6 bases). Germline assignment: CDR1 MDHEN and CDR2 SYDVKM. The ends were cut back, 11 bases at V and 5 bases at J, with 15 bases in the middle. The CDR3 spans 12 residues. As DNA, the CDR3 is TGTGCCTCCACGGCAGGGGAGTATGGCTACACCTTC. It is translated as CASTAGEYGYTF.

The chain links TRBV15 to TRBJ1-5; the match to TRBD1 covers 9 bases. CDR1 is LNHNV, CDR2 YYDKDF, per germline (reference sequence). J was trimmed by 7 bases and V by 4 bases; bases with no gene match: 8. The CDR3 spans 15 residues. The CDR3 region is CATSKMGQGHQPQHF. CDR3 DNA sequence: TGTGCCACCAGCAAAATGGGACAGGGCCACCAGCCCCAGCATTTT. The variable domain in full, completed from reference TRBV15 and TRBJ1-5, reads DAMVIQNPRYQVTQFGKPVTLSCSQTLNHNVMYWYQQKSSQAPKLLFHYYDKDFNNEADTPDNFQSRRPNTSFCFLDIRSPGLGDTAMYLCATSKMGQGHQPQHFGDGTRLSIL.

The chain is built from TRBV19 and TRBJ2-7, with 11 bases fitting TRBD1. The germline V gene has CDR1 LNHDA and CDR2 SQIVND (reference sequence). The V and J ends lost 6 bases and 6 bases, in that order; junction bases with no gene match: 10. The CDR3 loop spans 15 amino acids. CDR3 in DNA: TGTGCCAGTAGAACAGCCGGGACAGGGGGGATCGAGCAGTACTTC. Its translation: CASRTAGTGGIEQYF.

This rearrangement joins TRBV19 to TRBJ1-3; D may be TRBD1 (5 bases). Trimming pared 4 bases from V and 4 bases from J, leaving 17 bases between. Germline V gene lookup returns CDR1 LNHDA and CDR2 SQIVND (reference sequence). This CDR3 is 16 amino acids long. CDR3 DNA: TGTGCCAGTAGTAGAAGCGCAGGGCGACTCGGAAACACCATATATTTT. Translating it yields CASSRSAGRLGNTIYF.

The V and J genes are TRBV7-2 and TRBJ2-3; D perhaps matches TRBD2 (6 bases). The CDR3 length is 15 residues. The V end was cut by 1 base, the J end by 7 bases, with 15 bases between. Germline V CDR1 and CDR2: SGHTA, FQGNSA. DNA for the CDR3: TGTGCCAGCAGCTTAGACGCGGGGATTTCTAATACGCAGTATTTT. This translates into CASSLDAGISNTQYF. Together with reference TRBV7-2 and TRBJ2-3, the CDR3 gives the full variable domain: GAGVSQSPSNKVTEKGKDVELRCDPISGHTALYWYRQSLGQGLEFLIYFQGNSAPDKSGLPSDRFSAERTGGSVSTLTIQRTQQEDSAVYLCASSLDAGISNTQYFGPGTRLTVL.

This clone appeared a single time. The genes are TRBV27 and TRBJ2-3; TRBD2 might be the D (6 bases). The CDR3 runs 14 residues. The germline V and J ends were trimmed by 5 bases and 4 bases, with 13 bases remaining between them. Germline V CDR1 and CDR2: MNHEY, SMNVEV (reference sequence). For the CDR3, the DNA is TGTGCCAGCAGTGAGGATTGGGGGGCAGATACGCAGTATTTT. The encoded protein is CASSEDWGADTQYF.

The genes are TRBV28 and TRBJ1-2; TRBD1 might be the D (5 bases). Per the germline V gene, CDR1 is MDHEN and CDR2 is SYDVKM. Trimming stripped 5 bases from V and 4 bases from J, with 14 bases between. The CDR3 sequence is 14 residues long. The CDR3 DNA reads TGTGCCAGCAGTGCTGACAGCTTACGCTATGGCTACACCTTC. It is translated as CASSADSLRYGYTF.

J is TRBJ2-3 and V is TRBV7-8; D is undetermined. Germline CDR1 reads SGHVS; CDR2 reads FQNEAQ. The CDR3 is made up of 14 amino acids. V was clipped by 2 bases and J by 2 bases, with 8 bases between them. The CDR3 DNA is TGTGCCAGCAGCTTACCAGGATTCACAGATACGCAGTATTTT. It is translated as CASSLPGFTDTQYF.

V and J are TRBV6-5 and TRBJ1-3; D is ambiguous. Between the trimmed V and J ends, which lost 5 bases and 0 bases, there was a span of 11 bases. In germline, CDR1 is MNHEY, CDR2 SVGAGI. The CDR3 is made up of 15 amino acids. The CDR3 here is CASSPGLLSGNTIYF. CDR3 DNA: TGTGCCAGCAGTCCCGGACTGCTCTCTGGAAACACCATATATTTT.

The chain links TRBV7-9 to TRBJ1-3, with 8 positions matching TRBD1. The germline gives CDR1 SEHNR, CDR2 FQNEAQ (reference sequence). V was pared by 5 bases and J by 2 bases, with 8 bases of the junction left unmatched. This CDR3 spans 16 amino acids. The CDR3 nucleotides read TGTGCCAGCAGCGATTCCGGGACAGGAACTGGAAACACCATATATTTT. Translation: CASSDSGTGTGNTIYF.

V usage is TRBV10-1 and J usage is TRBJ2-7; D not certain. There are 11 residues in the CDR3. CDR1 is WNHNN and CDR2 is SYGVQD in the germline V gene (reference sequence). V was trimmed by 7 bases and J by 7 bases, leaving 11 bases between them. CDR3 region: CASKPGGEQYF. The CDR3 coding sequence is TGCGCCAGCAAACCGGGTGGGGAGCAGTACTTC.

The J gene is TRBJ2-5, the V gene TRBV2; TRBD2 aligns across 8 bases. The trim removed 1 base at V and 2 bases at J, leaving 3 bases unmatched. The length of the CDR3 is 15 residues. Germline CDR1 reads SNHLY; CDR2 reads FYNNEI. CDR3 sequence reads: CASSEGSSGQETQYF. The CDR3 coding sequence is TGTGCCAGCAGTGAAGGGTCTAGCGGGCAAGAGACCCAGTACTTC. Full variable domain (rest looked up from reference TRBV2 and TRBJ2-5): EPEVTQTPSHQVTQMGQEVILRCVPISNHLYFYWYRQILGQKVEFLVSFYNNEISEKSEIFDDQFSVERPDGSNFTLKIRSTKLEDSAMYFCASSEGSSGQETQYFGPGTRLLVL.

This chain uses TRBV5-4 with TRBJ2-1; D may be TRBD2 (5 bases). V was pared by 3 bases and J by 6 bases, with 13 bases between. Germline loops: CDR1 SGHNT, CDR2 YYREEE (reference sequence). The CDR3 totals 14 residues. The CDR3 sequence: CASSSGGKGNEQFF. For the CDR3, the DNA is TGTGCCAGCAGCTCCGGAGGTAAGGGCAATGAGCAGTTCTTC.

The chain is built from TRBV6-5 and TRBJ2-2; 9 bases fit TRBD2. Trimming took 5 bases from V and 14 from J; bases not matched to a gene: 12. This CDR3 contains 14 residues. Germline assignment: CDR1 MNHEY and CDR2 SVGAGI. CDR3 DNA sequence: TGTGCCAGCAGTCGAGGGTTGCCTAGCGGGGTCCTGTTTTTT. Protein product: CASSRGLPSGVLFF.

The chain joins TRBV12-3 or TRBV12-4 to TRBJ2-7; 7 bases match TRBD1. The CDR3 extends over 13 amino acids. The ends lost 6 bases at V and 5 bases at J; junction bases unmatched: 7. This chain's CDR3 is CASRRQGSHEQYF. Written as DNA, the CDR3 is TGTGCCAGCAGACGACAGGGAAGTCACGAGCAGTACTTC.

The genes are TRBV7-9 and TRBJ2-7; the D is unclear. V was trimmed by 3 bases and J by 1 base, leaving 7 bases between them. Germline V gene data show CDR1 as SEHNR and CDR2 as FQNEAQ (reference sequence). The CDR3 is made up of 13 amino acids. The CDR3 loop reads CASSFYPSYEQYF. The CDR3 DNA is TGTGCCAGCAGCTTCTACCCGTCCTACGAGCAGTACTTC.

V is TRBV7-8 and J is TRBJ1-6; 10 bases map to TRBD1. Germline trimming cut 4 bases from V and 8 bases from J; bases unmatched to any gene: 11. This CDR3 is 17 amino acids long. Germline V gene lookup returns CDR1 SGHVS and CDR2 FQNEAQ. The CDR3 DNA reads TGTGCCAGCAGCTATCTTCCGGGACAGGGGCCAGATTCACCCCTCCACTTT. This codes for CASSYLPGQGPDSPLHF.

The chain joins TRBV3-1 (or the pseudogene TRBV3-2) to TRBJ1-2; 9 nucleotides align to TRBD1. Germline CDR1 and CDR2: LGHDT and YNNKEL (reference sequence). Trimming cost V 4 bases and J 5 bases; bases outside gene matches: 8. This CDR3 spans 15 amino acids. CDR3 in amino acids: CASSPRTGDSYGYTF. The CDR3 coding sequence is TGTGCCAGCAGCCCCCGGACAGGGGACTCTTATGGCTACACCTTC.

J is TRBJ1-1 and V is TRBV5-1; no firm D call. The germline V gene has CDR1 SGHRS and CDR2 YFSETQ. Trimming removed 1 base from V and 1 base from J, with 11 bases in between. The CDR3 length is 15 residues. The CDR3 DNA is TGCGCCAGCAGCTTGTTTGGTAGATCGAACACTGAAGCTTTCTTT. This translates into CASSLFGRSNTEAFF.

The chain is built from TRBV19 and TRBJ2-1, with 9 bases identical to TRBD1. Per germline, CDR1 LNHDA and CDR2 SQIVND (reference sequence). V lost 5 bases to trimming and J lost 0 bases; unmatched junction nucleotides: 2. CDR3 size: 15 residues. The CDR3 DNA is TGTGCCAGTAGTCAGGACAGGGGCTCCTACAATGAGCAGTTCTTC. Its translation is CASSQDRGSYNEQFF.